This TCR beta chain was sequenced for a study of T cell responses to AZD1222 COVID-19 vaccine. Profiling relied on immunoSEQ multiplex PCR, and the TCRdb table lists in-frame clones only, not all of them. The sample has under 200,000 clones; 88% are singletons. Germline V CDR1 and CDR2: MDHEN, SYDVKM. This CDR3 comprises 12 residues. The V end lost 7 bases, the J end lost 4 bases, and 8 bases lay between the germline ends. The sample consisted of peripheral blood, taken on day 0 of AZD1222 vaccination. This TCR derives from an adult in good health. The J gene is TRBJ1-5, the V gene TRBV28; D unclear. The CDR3 DNA is TGTGCCAGCACCCTCGGTAATCAGCCCCAGCATTTT. It codes for CASTLGNQPQHF.